What follows are 30 T cell receptor beta chains derived from one specimen sequenced in a study of blood T cell repertoires in COVID-19. The method was immunoSEQ multiplex PCR; TCRdb's version includes in-frame clones alone and lacks a portion of them. Of roughly 260,000 clones listed, more than 85% were seen once; the top ten hold approximately 2.6%. Sequenced input: peripheral blood. These TCRs come from a person under 35 with COVID-19, enrolled during active disease.

The CDR3 region is CASSDYVASGNDEQYF. The CDR3 nucleotides read TGCGCCAGCAGTGACTATGTGGCTAGCGGGAACGACGAGCAGTACTTC. The chain employs TRBV10-2 and TRBJ2-7; the match to TRBD2 covers 9 bases. The germline CDR1 and CDR2 sequences are WSHSY and SAAADI. The CDR3 is 16 residues long. V was clipped by 3 bases and J by 5 bases; unmatched bases: 11.

The genes are TRBV7-3 and TRBJ2-3; a possible D gene is TRBD2 (5 bases). The CDR3 loop spans 12 amino acids. V was cut by 4 bases and J by 3 bases, with 5 bases left in between. Germline loops: CDR1 SGHTA, CDR2 FQGTGA. In DNA form, the CDR3 reads TGTGCCAGCAGCTCGGGGACAGATACGCAGTATTTT. This translates into CASSSGTDTQYF.

CDR3 sequence (DNA): TGTGCCAGCAGCAGCGAGGGGGCCATTTCCAGGGAGCTGTTTTTT. This encodes CASSSEGAISRELFF. V gene TRBV11-2 combines with J gene TRBJ2-2; 7 bases map to TRBD1. Germline values: CDR1 SGHAT, CDR2 FQNNGV. This CDR3 spans 15 amino acids. V lost 5 bases and J lost 9; bases outside the gene matches: 12.

This chain joins TRBV18 and TRBJ1-2; TRBD1 aligns across 12 bases. This CDR3 has 15 residues. The J segment lost 7 bases and the V segment lost 3 bases, leaving 6 bases of the junction unmatched. Germline V CDR1 and CDR2: KGHSH, LQKENI. CDR3 nucleotide sequence: TGTGCCAGCTCACCTGCGGGACAGGGGGCAGGTGGCTACACCTTC. Its protein product is CASSPAGQGAGGYTF.

The V gene is TRBV6-5, the J gene TRBJ2-3, with a tentative D call TRBD2 (6 bases). Trimming removed 5 bases at V and 2 bases at J, with 11 bases between. Germline V CDR1 and CDR2: MNHEY, SVGAGI. The CDR3 extends over 14 amino acids. CDR3 loop: CASSLRGITDTQYF. CDR3 coding DNA: TGTGCCAGCAGTCTGCGGGGAATCACAGATACGCAGTATTTT.

The CDR3 sequence is CASRVQGSGNTIYF. The CDR3, as DNA: TGTGCCAGCAGGGTACAGGGCTCTGGAAACACCATATATTTT. This rearrangement joins TRBV2 to TRBJ1-3; D is perhaps TRBD1 (6 bases). The germline CDR1 and CDR2 sequences are SNHLY and FYNNEI. Trimming stripped 6 bases from V and 0 bases from J, with 9 bases between. This CDR3 has 14 residues.

The genes are TRBV5-1 and TRBJ1-2; 12 bases line up with TRBD1. V lost 4 bases and J lost 7; bases outside the gene matches: 5. Germline loops: CDR1 SGHRS, CDR2 YFSETQ. The CDR3 totals 14 residues. The CDR3 spells CASSPGTGGAGYTF. The CDR3 DNA reads TGCGCCAGCAGCCCAGGGACAGGGGGCGCTGGCTACACCTTC. Drawing the rest from reference TRBV5-1 and TRBJ1-2, the complete variable domain is KAGVTQTPRYLIKTRGQQVTLSCSPISGHRSVSWYQQTPGQGLQFLFEYFSETQRNKGNFPGRFSGRQFSNSRSEMNVSTLELGDSALYLCASSPGTGGAGYTFGSGTRLTVV.

The J gene is TRBJ1-1, the V gene TRBV30; D perhaps matches TRBD1 (5 bases). Germline CDR1 GTSNPN, CDR2 SVGIG (reference sequence). With 1 base removed from V and 10 bases from J, the gap between germline ends came to 13 bases. The CDR3 has 12 amino acids. The DNA for the CDR3 is TGTGCCTGGAGTGGGGGGTCAGCGGGAGCTTTCTTT. Amino acid sequence: CAWSGGSAGAFF. Filled out from reference TRBV30 and TRBJ1-1, the complete variable domain reads SQTIHQWPATLVQPVGSPLSLECTVEGTSNPNLYWYRQAAGRGLQLLFYSVGIGQISSEVPQNLSASRPQDRQFILSSKKLLLSDSGFYLCAWSGGSAGAFFGQGTRLTVV.

The chain has TRBV9 and TRBJ1-1, with a possible D match to TRBD1 (5 bases). Germline loops: CDR1 SGDLS, CDR2 YYNGEE. V was shortened by 1 base and J by 4 bases, with 14 bases between the two germline ends. This CDR3 comprises 15 residues. The CDR3 DNA follows: TGTGCCAGCAGCGTATTCGGAGGGGACCCCACTGAAGCTTTCTTT. Its protein is CASSVFGGDPTEAFF.

The chain has TRBV5-4 and TRBJ2-3; weak D call: TRBD2 (5 bases). The germline V gene encodes CDR1 SGHNT and CDR2 YYREEE (reference sequence). V dropped 4 bases and J dropped 1 base, with 16 bases sitting between them. CDR3 length: 16 residues. This CDR3 is CASSPAGAGGTDTQYF. The CDR3 nucleotides read TGTGCCAGCAGCCCGGCAGGAGCCGGGGGCACAGATACGCAGTATTTT.

The J gene is TRBJ1-1, the V gene TRBV6-5, with D possibly being TRBD1 (5 bases). From germline, CDR1 is MNHEY and CDR2 SVGAGI. Trimming cost V 6 bases and J 1 base, with 9 bases left between them. The CDR3 extends over 13 amino acids. CDR3 DNA sequence: TGTGCCAGCAGGCCCGGGGGGAACACTGAAGCTTTCTTT. Amino acid sequence: CASRPGGNTEAFF.

This clone was found once. This chain connects TRBV4-1 to TRBJ1-4; 10 bases align to TRBD1. Per germline, CDR1 MGHRA and CDR2 YSYEKL. J was trimmed by 8 bases and V by 6 bases; bases with no gene match: 12. The CDR3 is 16 residues long. CDR3 nucleotides: TGCGCCAGCAGTCCCCATCCGACAGGGGGCTCCGAAAAACTGTTTTTT. It encodes CASSPHPTGGSEKLFF.

The CDR3 loop reads CASSTGLAFYEQYF. Written as DNA, the CDR3 is TGTGCCAGCAGTACAGGACTAGCGTTTTACGAGCAGTACTTC. The chain uses TRBV28 and TRBJ2-7; 9 nucleotides line up with TRBD2. Germline-derived CDR1 and CDR2 are MDHEN and SYDVKM. The CDR3 extends over 14 amino acids. The V segment lost 5 bases and the J segment 4 bases; nucleotides outside the gene matches: 6. Supplemented by reference TRBV28 and TRBJ2-7, the full variable domain reads DVKVTQSSRYLVKRTGEKVFLECVQDMDHENMFWYRQDPGLGLRLIYFSYDVKMKEKGDIPEGYSVSREKKERFSLILESASTNQTSMYLCASSTGLAFYEQYFGPGTRLTVT.

The V call is TRBV4-1, the J call TRBJ2-1; 8 nucleotides line up with TRBD1. The CDR3 spans 15 residues. J lost 3 bases, V lost 2 bases, and 3 bases had no gene match. CDR1 is MGHRA and CDR2 is YSYEKL in the germline V gene. The chain's CDR3 is CASSQPGQDYNEQFF. The CDR3 DNA sequence: TGCGCCAGCAGCCAACCGGGACAGGACTACAATGAGCAGTTCTTC.

The chain has TRBV27 and TRBJ2-1; D unresolved. Germline assignment: CDR1 MNHEY and CDR2 SMNVEV (reference sequence). V was pared by 2 bases and J by 8 bases, with 19 bases between. The CDR3 is made up of 16 amino acids. The chain's CDR3 is CASSLVIRRSGYEQFF. CDR3 bases: TGTGCCAGCAGTTTAGTAATCCGTCGGTCAGGATATGAGCAGTTCTTC.

This chain joins TRBV27 and TRBJ1-5; a possible D gene is TRBD1 (5 bases). Per germline, CDR1 MNHEY and CDR2 SMNVEV (reference sequence). V lost 5 bases to trimming and J lost 5 bases, with 19 bases between them. CDR3 length: 16 residues. CDR3 in DNA: TGTGCCAGCAGTCCTAATCCCGACAGTGGTCATCAGCCCCAGCATTTT. Amino acid sequence: CASSPNPDSGHQPQHF.

This sequence joins TRBV10-3 and TRBJ1-6, with D hard to call. Germline V gene sequence: CDR1 ENHRY, CDR2 SYGVKD. The V end was cut by 3 bases, the J end by 0 bases, with 6 bases between. The CDR3 runs 15 residues. The CDR3 loop is CAISDGSSYNSPLHF. CDR3 in DNA: TGTGCCATCAGTGACGGGAGCTCCTATAATTCACCCCTCCACTTT.

V and J are TRBV5-1 and TRBJ2-2; D gene ambiguous. Germline CDR1 SGHRS, CDR2 YFSETQ. V lost 0 bases and J lost 2, with 8 bases in between. This CDR3 contains 15 residues. CDR3 nucleotide sequence: TGCGCCAGCAGCTTGGTACAACCCAACACCGGGGAGCTGTTTTTT. Translating gives CASSLVQPNTGELFF.

The chain is built from TRBV29-1 and TRBJ1-1, with TRBD1 identical over 7 bases. This CDR3 comprises 17 residues. Germline V CDR1 and CDR2: SQVTM, ANQGSEA. The junction had 17 bases not matched to a gene; V was cut back by 6 bases and J by 1 base. CDR3 in DNA: TGCAGCGTACCCCTCCTTGGACAGGACAAAAGGAACACTGAAGCTTTCTTT. Protein product: CSVPLLGQDKRNTEAFF.

The chain combines TRBV19 with TRBJ1-2; D is unresolved. With 5 bases removed from V and 8 bases from J, the gap between germline ends came to 24 bases. The CDR3 covers 16 residues. CDR1 and CDR2 from the germline V gene are LNHDA and SQIVND (reference sequence). The DNA for the CDR3 is TGTGCCAGTAGTGCTCCGGCGGCCTGGGCGCGGGAAGGCTACACCTTC. Encoded protein: CASSAPAAWAREGYTF.

The chain combines TRBV7-9 with TRBJ2-1, with 15 positions matching TRBD2. This CDR3 is 16 amino acids long. V lost 5 bases and J lost 5; bases outside the gene matches: 4. Germline V gene sequence: CDR1 SEHNR, CDR2 FQNEAQ (reference sequence). For the CDR3, the DNA is TGTGCCAGCAGCCGGACTAGCGGGAGGGCCAACAATGAGCAGTTCTTC. Translated, it gives CASSRTSGRANNEQFF.

This chain uses TRBV19 with TRBJ2-1; the match to TRBD2 covers 11 bases. The ends lost 7 bases at V and 4 bases at J; junction bases unmatched: 6. Germline V gene lookup returns CDR1 LNHDA and CDR2 SQIVND (reference sequence). CDR3 size: 15 residues. The CDR3 coding sequence is TGTGCCAGTACCCCAGGGACTAGCGGTTACAATGAGCAGTTCTTC. Protein sequence: CASTPGTSGYNEQFF.

J is TRBJ2-4 and V is TRBV6-5, with a weak D call TRBD1 (6 bases). CDR1 MNHEY and CDR2 SVGAGI come from the germline V gene. The V and J ends lost 4 bases and 6 bases respectively, with 19 bases between them. CDR3 size: 16 residues. This CDR3 reads CASSFVLLGQRNIQYF. CDR3 sequence (DNA): TGTGCCAGCAGTTTCGTTCTCCTCGGACAGAGAAACATTCAGTACTTC.

The gene calls are TRBV27 and TRBJ1-6; 7 positions agree with TRBD1. This CDR3 is 15 amino acids long. V trimming: 3 bases; J trimming: 7 bases; junction bases outside the gene matches: 6. Germline assignment: CDR1 MNHEY and CDR2 SMNVEV (reference sequence). CDR3 amino acids: CASSFSGQPNSPLHF. The CDR3 DNA reads TGTGCCAGCAGTTTCTCGGGACAGCCAAATTCACCCCTCCACTTT.

The chain recombines TRBV10-2 with TRBJ1-5; 8 bases map to TRBD1. The germline CDR1 and CDR2 sequences are WSHSY and SAAADI. V gave up 7 bases and J gave up 2 bases; unmatched junction bases: 4. This CDR3 comprises 14 residues. Here the CDR3 reads CASNMGQGNQPQHF. CDR3 DNA sequence: TGCGCCAGCAATATGGGACAGGGCAATCAGCCCCAGCATTTT.

The J gene is TRBJ1-2, the V gene TRBV5-1; a possible D gene is TRBD1 (6 bases). CDR1 SGHRS and CDR2 YFSETQ come from the germline V gene. Trimming pared 1 base from V and 7 bases from J, leaving 11 bases between. The CDR3 contains 13 residues. CDR3 sequence: CASSLYREGGYTF. The CDR3 DNA follows: TGCGCCAGCAGCTTGTACAGGGAAGGTGGCTACACCTTC.

V usage is TRBV7-9 and J usage is TRBJ2-7; 7 nucleotides match TRBD2. Germline CDR1 is SEHNR and CDR2 is FQNEAQ (reference sequence). CDR3 length: 17 residues. The V gene end was trimmed by 1 base and the J gene end by 5 bases; junction bases not matched to a gene: 14. The CDR3 coding sequence is TGTGCCAGCAGCTTAGTCACCCCCCGGGACTATGCCCACGAGCAGTACTTC. This sequence encodes CASSLVTPRDYAHEQYF.

The chain recombines TRBV29-1 with TRBJ2-5; TRBD1 might be the D (6 bases). The germline CDR1 and CDR2 sequences are SQVTM and ANQGSEA. This CDR3 contains 13 residues. With 4 bases removed from V and 0 bases from J, the gap between germline ends came to 9 bases. The CDR3 DNA reads as TGCAGCGTTGTACAGGGAGACCAAGAGACCCAGTACTTC. Translation gives CSVVQGDQETQYF.

The table lists this clone with a few counts. The rearrangement links TRBV14 to TRBJ1-5; weak D call: TRBD1 (6 bases). Trimming removed 4 bases at V and 6 bases at J, with 25 bases between. CDR1 and CDR2 (germline): SGHDN, FVKESK. CDR3 length equals 18 residues. CDR3 sequence reads: CASSPRLRFRGPGQPQHF. DNA for the CDR3: TGTGCCAGCAGCCCAAGGTTGCGTTTCAGGGGCCCCGGTCAGCCCCAGCATTTT.

The chain combines TRBV5-4 with TRBJ2-1; maybe TRBD2 (6 bases). CDR1 is SGHNT and CDR2 is YYREEE in the germline V gene (reference sequence). The V gene lost 0 bases and the J gene lost 10 bases, with 14 bases spanning the gap. CDR3 length: 14 amino acids. This CDR3 is CASSLAPWAGEQFF. The CDR3 DNA sequence: TGTGCCAGCAGCTTGGCGCCTTGGGCGGGAGAGCAGTTCTTC. Based on the CDR3 plus reference TRBV5-4 and TRBJ2-1, the full variable domain is ETGVTQSPTHLIKTRGQQVTLRCSSQSGHNTVSWYQQALGQGPQFIFQYYREEENGRGNFPPRFSGLQFPNYSSELNVNALELDDSALYLCASSLAPWAGEQFFGPGTRLTVL.